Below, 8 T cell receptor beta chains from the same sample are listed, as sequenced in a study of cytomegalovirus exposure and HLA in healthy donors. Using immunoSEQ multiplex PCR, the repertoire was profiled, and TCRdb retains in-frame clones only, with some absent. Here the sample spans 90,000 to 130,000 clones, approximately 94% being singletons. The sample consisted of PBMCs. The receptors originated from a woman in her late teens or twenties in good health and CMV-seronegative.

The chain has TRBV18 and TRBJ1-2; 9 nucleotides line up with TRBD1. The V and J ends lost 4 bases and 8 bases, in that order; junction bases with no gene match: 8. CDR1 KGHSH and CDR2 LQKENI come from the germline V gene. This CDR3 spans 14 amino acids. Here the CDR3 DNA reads TGTGCCAGCTCACTAGTGGCGGGACAGGGAGGCTACACCTTC. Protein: CASSLVAGQGGYTF.

CDR3 bases: TGTGCCAGCAGCTTAGCTCTGTCAGGGGGTTTGGATGGCTACACCTTC. This sequence encodes CASSLALSGGLDGYTF. The chain recombines TRBV7-8 with TRBJ1-2; 7 bases map to TRBD1. Germline assignment: CDR1 SGHVS and CDR2 FQNEAQ. V lost 0 bases to trimming and J lost 6 bases; unmatched junction nucleotides: 10. The CDR3 consists of 16 residues.

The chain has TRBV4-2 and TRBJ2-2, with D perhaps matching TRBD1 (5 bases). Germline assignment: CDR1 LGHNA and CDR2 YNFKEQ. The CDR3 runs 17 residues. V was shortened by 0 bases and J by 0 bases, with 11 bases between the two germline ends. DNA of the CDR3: TGTGCCAGCAGCCAAGAGGTTGGGGCAGCGAACACCGGGGAGCTGTTTTTT. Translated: CASSQEVGAANTGELFF.

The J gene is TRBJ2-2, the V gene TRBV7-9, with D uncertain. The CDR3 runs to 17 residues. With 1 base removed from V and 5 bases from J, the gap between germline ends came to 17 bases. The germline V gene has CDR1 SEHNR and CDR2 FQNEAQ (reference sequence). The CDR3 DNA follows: TGTGCCAGCAGCTTAGTAGTCATTCGCGAGACAACCGGGGAGCTGTTTTTT. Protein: CASSLVVIRETTGELFF.

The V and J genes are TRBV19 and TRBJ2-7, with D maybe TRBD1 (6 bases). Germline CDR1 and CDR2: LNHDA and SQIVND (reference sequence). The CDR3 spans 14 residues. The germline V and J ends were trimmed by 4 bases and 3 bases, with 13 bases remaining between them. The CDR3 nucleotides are TGTGCCAGTAGTAAACGGGACACCAACTACGAGCAGTACTTC. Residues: CASSKRDTNYEQYF.

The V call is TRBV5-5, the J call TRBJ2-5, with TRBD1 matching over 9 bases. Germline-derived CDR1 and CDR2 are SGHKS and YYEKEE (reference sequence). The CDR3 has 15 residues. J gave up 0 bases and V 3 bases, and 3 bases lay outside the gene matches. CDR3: CASSSDRGNQETQYF. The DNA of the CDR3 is TGTGCCAGCAGCTCGGACAGGGGCAACCAAGAGACCCAGTACTTC.

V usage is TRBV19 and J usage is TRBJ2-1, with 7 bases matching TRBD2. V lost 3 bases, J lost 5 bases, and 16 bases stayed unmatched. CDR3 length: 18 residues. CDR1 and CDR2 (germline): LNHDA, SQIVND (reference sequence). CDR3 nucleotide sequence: TGTGCCAGTAGTATCCCCCCCCTTGGTTCGGGGGGAAACAATGAGCAGTTCTTC. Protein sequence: CASSIPPLGSGGNNEQFF. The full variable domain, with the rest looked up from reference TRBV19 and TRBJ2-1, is DGGITQSPKYLFRKEGQNVTLSCEQNLNHDAMYWYRQDPGQGLRLIYYSQIVNDFQKGDIAEGYSVSREKKESFPLTVTSAQKNPTAFYLCASSIPPLGSGGNNEQFFGPGTRLTVL.

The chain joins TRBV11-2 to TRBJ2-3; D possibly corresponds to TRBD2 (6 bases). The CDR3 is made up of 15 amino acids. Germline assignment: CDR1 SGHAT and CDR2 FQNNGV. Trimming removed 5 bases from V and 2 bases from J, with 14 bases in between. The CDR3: CASSPMGGVTDTQYF. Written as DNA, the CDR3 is TGTGCCAGCAGCCCGATGGGCGGGGTCACAGATACGCAGTATTTT.